One T cell receptor beta chain is described in this entry. Its antigen is not identified. It may be a read error: a sequence one base away is much more abundant. Building the TCR beta libraries relied on iRepertoire HTBI primers, and CDR3 regions underwent Arm-PCR. TCRdb reprocessed the multiplex PCR reads with MiXCR, giving one entry per CDR3 protein. The sample has around 250,000 distinct CDR3 sequences; around 21% are singletons. This record comes from a study of regulatory T cells in long-lasting Graves disease. Findings and caveats of the study: Persistent disease favored TRBV28, TRBJ1-2 and TRBJ2-5.

V gave up 6 bases and J gave up 7 bases, with 16 bases separating them. The CDR3 runs 13 residues. Time point meaning: newly diagnosed GD, antithyroid drugs for less than 3 months. Following extraction of RNA from PBMCs, that RNA was used to make the TCR library. Graves' disease diagnoses used American Thyroid Association guidelines. With EDTA tubes as the receptacles, around 10 milliliters of peripheral blood were drawn. The sequence was collected from a female donor with Graves disease. This chain joins TRBV12-3 or TRBV12-4 and TRBJ2-7; D is undetermined. Sample: peripheral blood mononuclear cells (PBMCs), taken at new diagnosis, from a patient treated with antithyroid drugs. The CDR3 nucleotides are TGTGCCAGCAGAGCCGGGTCCCAAGGGGAGCAGTACTTC. Translated: CASRAGSQGEQYF.